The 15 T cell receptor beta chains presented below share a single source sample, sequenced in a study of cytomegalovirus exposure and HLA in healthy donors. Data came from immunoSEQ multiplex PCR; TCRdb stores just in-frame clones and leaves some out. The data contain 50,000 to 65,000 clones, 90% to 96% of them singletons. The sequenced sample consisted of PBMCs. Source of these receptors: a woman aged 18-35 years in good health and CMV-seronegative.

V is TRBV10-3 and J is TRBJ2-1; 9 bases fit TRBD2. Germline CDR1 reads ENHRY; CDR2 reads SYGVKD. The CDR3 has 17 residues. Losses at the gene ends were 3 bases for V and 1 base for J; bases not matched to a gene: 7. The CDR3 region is CAISEGAGGPSYNEQFF. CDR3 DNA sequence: TGTGCCATCAGTGAAGGGGCGGGGGGGCCGTCCTACAATGAGCAGTTCTTC.

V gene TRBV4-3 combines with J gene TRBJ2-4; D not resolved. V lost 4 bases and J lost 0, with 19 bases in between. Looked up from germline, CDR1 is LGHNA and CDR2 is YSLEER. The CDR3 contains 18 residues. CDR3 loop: CASSPNFPEYLAKNIQYF. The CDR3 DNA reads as TGCGCCAGCAGCCCCAATTTCCCGGAGTACCTAGCCAAAAACATTCAGTACTTC.

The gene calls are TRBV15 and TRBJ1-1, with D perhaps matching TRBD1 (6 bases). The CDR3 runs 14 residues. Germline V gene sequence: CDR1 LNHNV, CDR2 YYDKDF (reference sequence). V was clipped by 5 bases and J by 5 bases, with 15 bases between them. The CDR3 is CATSPLRGATEAFF. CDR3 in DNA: TGTGCCACCAGCCCTCTGCGGGGGGCTACTGAAGCTTTCTTT. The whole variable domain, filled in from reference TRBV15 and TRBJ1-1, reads DAMVIQNPRYQVTQFGKPVTLSCSQTLNHNVMYWYQQKSSQAPKLLFHYYDKDFNNEADTPDNFQSRRPNTSFCFLDIRSPGLGDTAMYLCATSPLRGATEAFFGQGTRLTVV.

The CDR3 DNA sequence: TGTGCCAGCAGCCCCTCACCTGGGGCCCGCTACAATGAGCAGTTCTTC. Encoded protein: CASSPSPGARYNEQFF. The genes are TRBV7-3 and TRBJ2-1; D might be TRBD1 (5 bases). The CDR3 has 16 residues. With 5 bases removed from V and 3 bases from J, the gap between germline ends came to 17 bases. In germline, CDR1 is SGHTA, CDR2 FQGTGA.

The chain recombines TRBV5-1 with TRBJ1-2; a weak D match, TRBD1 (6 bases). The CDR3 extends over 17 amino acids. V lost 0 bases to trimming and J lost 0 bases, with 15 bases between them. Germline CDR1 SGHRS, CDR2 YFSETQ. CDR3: CASSLGYQGRANYGYTF. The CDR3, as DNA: TGCGCCAGCAGCTTGGGTTACCAGGGGCGAGCTAACTATGGCTACACCTTC.

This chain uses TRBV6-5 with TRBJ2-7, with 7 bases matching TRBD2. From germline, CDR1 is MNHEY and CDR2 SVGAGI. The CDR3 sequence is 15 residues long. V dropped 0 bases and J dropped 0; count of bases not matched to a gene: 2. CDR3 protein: CASSYSKRGSYEQYF. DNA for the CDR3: TGTGCCAGCAGTTACTCCAAGCGGGGCTCCTACGAGCAGTACTTC.

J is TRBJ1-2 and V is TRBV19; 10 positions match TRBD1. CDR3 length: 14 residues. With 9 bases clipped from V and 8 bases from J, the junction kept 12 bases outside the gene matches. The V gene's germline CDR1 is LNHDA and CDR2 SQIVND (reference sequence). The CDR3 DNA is TGTGCCAGCACTCCGGGACAGGGGCTCGGGGGCTACACCTTC. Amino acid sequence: CASTPGQGLGGYTF.

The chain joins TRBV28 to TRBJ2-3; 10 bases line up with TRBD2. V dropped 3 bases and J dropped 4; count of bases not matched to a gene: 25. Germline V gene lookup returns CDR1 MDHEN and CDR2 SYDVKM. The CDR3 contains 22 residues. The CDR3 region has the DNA TGTGCCAGCAGTTTCCCTTCCACGACTCCACTCGGGCTAGCGGGAGAGCCAGATACGCAGTATTTT. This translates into CASSFPSTTPLGLAGEPDTQYF.

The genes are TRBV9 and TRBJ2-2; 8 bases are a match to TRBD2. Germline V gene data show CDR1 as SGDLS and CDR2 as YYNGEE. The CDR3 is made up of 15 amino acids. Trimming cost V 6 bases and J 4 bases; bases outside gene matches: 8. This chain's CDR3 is CASTPGGLSTGELFF. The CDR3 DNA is TGTGCCAGCACCCCGGGGGGGCTGAGCACCGGGGAGCTGTTTTTT.

The CDR3: CASSLTGGGAYEQYF. CDR3 in DNA: TGTGCCAGCAGCTTAACTGGGGGAGGGGCCTACGAGCAGTACTTC. The chain links TRBV7-8 to TRBJ2-7, with TRBD2 identical over 7 bases. Looked up from germline, CDR1 is SGHVS and CDR2 is FQNEAQ. After removal of 2 bases from V and 2 bases from J, the junction contained 6 bases not matched to a gene. The CDR3 has 15 residues.

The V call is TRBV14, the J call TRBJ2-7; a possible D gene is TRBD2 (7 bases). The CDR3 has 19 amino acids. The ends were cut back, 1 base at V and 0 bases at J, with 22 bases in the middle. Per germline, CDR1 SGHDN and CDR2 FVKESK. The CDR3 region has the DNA TGTGCCAGCAGCCAAGTGGGGCAGGGGAGCGGGATCGACTCCTACGAGCAGTACTTC. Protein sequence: CASSQVGQGSGIDSYEQYF.

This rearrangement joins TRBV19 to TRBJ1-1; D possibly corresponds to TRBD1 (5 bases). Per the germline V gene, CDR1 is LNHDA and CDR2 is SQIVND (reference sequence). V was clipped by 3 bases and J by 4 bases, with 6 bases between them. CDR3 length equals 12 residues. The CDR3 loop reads CASSMGGTEAFF. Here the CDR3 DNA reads TGTGCCAGTAGTATGGGGGGCACTGAAGCTTTCTTT.

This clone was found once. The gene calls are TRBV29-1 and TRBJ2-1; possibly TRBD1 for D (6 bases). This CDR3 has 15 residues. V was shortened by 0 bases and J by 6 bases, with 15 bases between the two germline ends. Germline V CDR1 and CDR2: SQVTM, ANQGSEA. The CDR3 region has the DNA TGCAGCGTTGAAGATACGGGACATGTTTTCAATGAGCAGTTCTTC. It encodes CSVEDTGHVFNEQFF.

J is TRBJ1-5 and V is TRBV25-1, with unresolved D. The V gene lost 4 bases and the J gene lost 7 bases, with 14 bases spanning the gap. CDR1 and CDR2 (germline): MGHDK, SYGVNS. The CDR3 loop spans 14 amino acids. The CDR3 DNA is TGTGCCAGCAGTGCCCCCTCGGGGAGCCAGCCCCAGCATTTT. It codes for CASSAPSGSQPQHF. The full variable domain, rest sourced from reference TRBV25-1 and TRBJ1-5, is EADIYQTPRYLVIGTGKKITLECSQTMGHDKMYWYQQDPGMELHLIHYSYGVNSTEKGDLSSESTVSRIRTEHFPLTLESARPSHTSQYLCASSAPSGSQPQHFGDGTRLSIL.

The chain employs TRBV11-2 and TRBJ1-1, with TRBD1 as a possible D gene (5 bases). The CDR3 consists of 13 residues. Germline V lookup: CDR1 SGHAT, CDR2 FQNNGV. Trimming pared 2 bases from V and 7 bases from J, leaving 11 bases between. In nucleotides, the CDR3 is TGTGCCAGCAGCTTACTCGGGCAGGGTGAAGCTTTCTTT. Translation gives CASSLLGQGEAFF.